The text below deals with one T cell receptor (beta chain). There are many counts of this clonotype. What antigen it recognizes has not been identified. No much larger clone is present one base from it, and per-base qualities are unavailable. V was cut back by 6 bases and J by 1 base, leaving a gap of 15 bases between them. The CDR3 has 15 amino acids, counting the end cysteine and phenylalanine. Only CDR3 DNA is held: 45 bases, read in frame from base 1. Via the germline V gene (reference sequence), CDR1 is MNHEY and CDR2 SMNVEV. Amplification of TCR beta CDR3 regions was carried out from RNA transcripts. The TCR CDR3 was subjected to a first round of RT-PCR using the HTBI primer set and the Qiagen OneStep RT-PCR kit. Libraries were constructed in a second round of multiplex PCR, after which size selection and purification were performed. The libraries were sequenced on an Illumina HiSeq2000 using paired-end 100 bp reads. Processing in the source paper ran as follows. Raw data were processed with SOAPnuke, discarding reads with adapters, uncalled bases, mean Phred below 15, or no exact constant-primer or identifier match. COPE v1.2.5 was used to merge the high-quality paired reads, and each unique nucleotide sequence was defined as a clonotype. Clonotypes were aligned to IMGT TRBV, TRBD and TRBJ reference segments using MiTCR v1.1. The analysis included only V-J combinations with a frequency above 0.0001, which together covered 99% to 99.2% of the repertoires. A TCS score was defined as the ratio between F50 (clonal expansion) and ExV (chaos), using BLOSUM62-based TCRdist between CDR3 peptides within each V-J. Welch's t-statistics and random forest reduced some 510 V-J features to 10 to 15, which were used in a naive Bayes classifier (R e1071). TCRdb reanalyzed the raw reads on its own, using fastp at Q25 for trimming and MiXCR for clone calling, and kept in-frame beta chains. Duplicate CDR3 protein sequences are folded into a single record with the most common DNA and genes. TCRdb, not the original authors, processed these V and J calls. For this sample the table gives about 600,000 distinct CDR3 sequences, of which approximately 15% were detected only once. Clones ranked in the top ten supply roughly 7% of the sample.

This record comes from a study of T cells in Graves' hyperthyroidism and ophthalmopathy (dated by TCRdb to 2018 to 2020). Concerning the study at large: Peripheral blood samples were taken at initial diagnosis, before any treatment was given. Prospective prediction of ophthalmopathy was tested in an independent validation cohort of fewer than 20 hyperthyroidism patients and 15 to 17 patients who later progressed to ophthalmopathy. The 85 to 100 discovery patients were divided at random into training and test sets in a 7:3 ratio. After blood sampling, hyperthyroidism patients were treated with methimazole at a starting dose of 30 mg daily, and ophthalmopathy patients were treated with high-dose intravenous methylprednisolone. According to the paper, TCR Vbeta CDR3 sequencing was carried out on roughly 130 peripheral blood samples, which came from under 50 ophthalmopathy, around 74 hyperthyroidism and about 17 progressor patients. In about 6 Graves' hyperthyroidism patients, the study also compared T-cell repertoires from thyroid tissue with T-cell repertoires from blood. TCR V-J signatures able to tell the groups apart were searched for in a discovery cohort of more than 90 patients, of whom approximately 40 had Graves' ophthalmopathy and more than 55 had stable Graves' hyperthyroidism.

What the authors observed across the whole study: Sample size was not statistically predetermined, and blinding of investigators to group allocation was not performed. A model built on a 13 V-J signature distinguished ophthalmopathy from stable hyperthyroidism, reaching around 90% sensitivity and around 82% specificity in cross-validation and 80%/75% in testing. In validation, the model predicted progression to ophthalmopathy with around 71% sensitivity and around 72% specificity, a median of around 6.6 months before onset. Most expanded thyroid clonotypes (frequency above 0.001) were also detected in blood, a finding suggesting that blood repertoires may reflect thyroid immune responses.

Ophthalmopathy patients had moderately to severely active disease, Clinical Activity Score of at least 3, NOSPECS grade of at least 4, and duration under 3 months. Exclusion was applied to patients with uncontrolled infections, other autoimmune diseases, pregnancy or lactation. Clinical symptoms, serum thyroxine and TRAb, thyroid ultrasound, and orbital computed tomography formed the basis for the diagnoses. PBMCs were separated from 10 ml of fresh peripheral blood using Ficoll-Paque density gradient centrifugation. Trizol reagent was used to extract total RNA, and RNA quality was then checked on an Agilent 2100 Bioanalyzer.

The TCR comes from a woman younger than 30 with Graves' ophthalmopathy. The sample comprised blood. The chain joins TRBV27 to TRBJ2-5; the D gene cannot be resolved reliably. The sequenced DNA: TGTGCCAGCAGCCAAGGATCCCAGGTCCAAGAGACCCAGTACTTC. Translated, it gives CASSQGSQVQETQYF.